This TCR beta chain is from a study of T cells in Graves' hyperthyroidism and ophthalmopathy. Researchers took RNA transcripts and amplified the TCR beta CDR3 regions from them. Researchers ran a first-round RT-PCR on the TCR CDR3 using the HTBI primer set. Each CDR3 protein is one row after TCRdb ran MiXCR on the multiplex PCR reads. The sample comprises over 250,000 distinct CDR3 sequences, about 25% of which are singletons, and over 25% rests with the top ten. The germline V gene encodes CDR1 KGHDR and CDR2 SFDVKD. Trimming at V came to 4 bases and at J to 4 bases, leaving 11 bases not matched to a gene. CDR3 length: 16 amino acids.

The chain uses TRBV24-1 and TRBJ2-5, with 7 positions matching TRBD2. The specimen was blood. The sequence was obtained from a middle-aged man with Graves' hyperthyroidism that later progressed to Graves' ophthalmopathy. In nucleotides, the CDR3 is TGTGCCACCAGTGACCCACCCGGGACTAAAGCAGAGACCCAGTACTTC. It encodes CATSDPPGTKAETQYF.